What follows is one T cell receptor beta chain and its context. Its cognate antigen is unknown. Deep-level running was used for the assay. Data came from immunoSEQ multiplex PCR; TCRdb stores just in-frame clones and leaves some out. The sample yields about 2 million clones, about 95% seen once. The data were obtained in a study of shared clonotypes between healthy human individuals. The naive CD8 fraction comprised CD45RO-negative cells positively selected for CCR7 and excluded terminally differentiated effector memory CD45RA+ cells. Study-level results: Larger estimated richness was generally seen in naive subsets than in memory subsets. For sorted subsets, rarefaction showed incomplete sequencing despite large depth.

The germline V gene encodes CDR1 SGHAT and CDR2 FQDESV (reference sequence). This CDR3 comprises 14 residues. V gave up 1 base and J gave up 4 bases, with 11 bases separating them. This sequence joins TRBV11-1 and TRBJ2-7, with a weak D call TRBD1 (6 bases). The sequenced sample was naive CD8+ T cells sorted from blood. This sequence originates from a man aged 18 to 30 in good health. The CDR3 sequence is CASSLGQGTYEQYF. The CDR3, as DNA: TGTGCCAGCAGCTTAGGTCAGGGGACGTACGAGCAGTACTTC.